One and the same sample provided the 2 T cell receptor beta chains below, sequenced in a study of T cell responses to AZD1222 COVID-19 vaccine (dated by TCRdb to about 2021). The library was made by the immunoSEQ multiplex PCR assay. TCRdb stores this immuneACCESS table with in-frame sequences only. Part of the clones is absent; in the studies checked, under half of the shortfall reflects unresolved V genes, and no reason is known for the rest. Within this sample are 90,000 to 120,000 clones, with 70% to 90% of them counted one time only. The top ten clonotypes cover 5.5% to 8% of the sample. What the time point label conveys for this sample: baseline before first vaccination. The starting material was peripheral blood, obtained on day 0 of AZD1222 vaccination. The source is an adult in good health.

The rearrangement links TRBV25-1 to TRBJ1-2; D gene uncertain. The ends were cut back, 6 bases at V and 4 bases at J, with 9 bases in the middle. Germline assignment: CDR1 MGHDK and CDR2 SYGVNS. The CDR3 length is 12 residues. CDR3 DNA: TGTGCCAGCAGACCCGGTAGCTATGGCTACACCTTC. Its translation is CASRPGSYGYTF.

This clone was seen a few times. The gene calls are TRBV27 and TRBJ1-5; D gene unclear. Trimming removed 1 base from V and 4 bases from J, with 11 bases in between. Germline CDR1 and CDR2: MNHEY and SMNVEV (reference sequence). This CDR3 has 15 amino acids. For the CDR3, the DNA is TGTGCCAGCAGTTTATACGGCAGAGCGAATCAGCCCCAGCATTTT. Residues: CASSLYGRANQPQHF.